This T cell receptor beta chain was sequenced for a study of blood T cell repertoires in COVID-19. Study summary: The samples span acute and convalescent COVID-19 from the United States, Italy and Spain.

Authors' analysis steps: The assay estimated nucleated cells by amplifying reference gene primers. TCRdb's copy holds only in-frame clones and misses some; the assay was immunoSEQ multiplex PCR. Clone size and the V and J calls come from that table; the DNA yielded D and trimming. This table holds under 250,000 clones, 85% found once. Germline V gene data show CDR1 as KGHDR and CDR2 as SFDVKD. This CDR3 comprises 14 residues. V shed 1 base, J shed 8 bases, and the junction held 6 bases outside the gene matches. The sample taken for sequencing was peripheral blood. The V call is TRBV24-1, the J call TRBJ1-2; 7 bases agree with TRBD1. This receptor was taken from a man aged 45-65 years with COVID-19, enrolled during active disease. The CDR3 DNA reads as TGTGCCACCAGTGATTTAAACAGGGGAGGCGGCTACACCTTC. Protein sequence: CATSDLNRGGGYTF.